The T cell receptor beta chain described here comes from a study of cytomegalovirus exposure and HLA in healthy donors. Worth noting for this clone: Antigen specificity is unknown.

This CDR3 is 16 amino acids long. After removal of 3 bases from V and 2 bases from J, the junction contained 5 bases not matched to a gene. Germline V gene sequence: CDR1 KGHSH, CDR2 LQKENI. Assay: immunoSEQ multiplex PCR; the TCRdb copy retains only in-frame clones and omits some. The sample has 150,000 to 200,000 clones, nearly 90% seen once. The donors were members of the validation cohort comprising over 90 subjects, separate from the roughly 680-subject first cohort. Findings of the study overall: There were 150 to 200 TCR beta chains listed as cytomegalovirus-associated. In vitro data verified a few CMV-associated chains as specific for CMV antigens. Most TCRs appeared rarely, but some public TCRs recurred in many donors.

This chain connects TRBV18 to TRBJ2-2; TRBD1 aligns across 8 bases. The sequencing input was PBMCs. This TCR derives from a young woman in good health and CMV-seropositive. The CDR3 loop reads CASSPQGARNTGELFF. The CDR3 DNA reads as TGTGCCAGCTCACCTCAGGGGGCGCGTAACACCGGGGAGCTGTTTTTT.